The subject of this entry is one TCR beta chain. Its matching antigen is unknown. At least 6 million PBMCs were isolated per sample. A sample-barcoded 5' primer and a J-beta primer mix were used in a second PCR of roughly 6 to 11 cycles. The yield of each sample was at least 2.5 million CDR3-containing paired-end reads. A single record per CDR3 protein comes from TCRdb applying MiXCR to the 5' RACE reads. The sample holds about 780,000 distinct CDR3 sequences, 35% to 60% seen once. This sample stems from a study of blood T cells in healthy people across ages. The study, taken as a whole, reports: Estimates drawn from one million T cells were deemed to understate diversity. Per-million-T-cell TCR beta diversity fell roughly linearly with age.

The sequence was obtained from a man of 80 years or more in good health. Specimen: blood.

CDR3 sequence: CSFRQETQYF. The CDR3 DNA follows: TGCAGCTTCCGACAAGAGACCCAGTACTTC. The chain joins TRBV20-1 to TRBJ2-4; D is unresolved. The J call could be wrong; TRBJ2-5 is a better fit for the DNA end. The CDR3 runs to 10 residues. Looked up from germline, CDR1 is DFQATT and CDR2 is SNEGSKA (reference sequence).